Shown below are 20 T cell receptor beta chains from a single sample sequenced in a study of early T cells in non-severe SARS-CoV-2 infection. TCRdb ran MiXCR on the 5' RACE reads and lists one entry per CDR3 protein. The table has 74,000 or so distinct CDR3 sequences, 11% seen once; the top ten hold 3.5% to 4%. The sequencing input was whole blood. Every receptor here comes from an adult who was a healthcare worker with PCR-confirmed SARS-CoV-2 infection or an uninfected control (not recorded which).

This clonotype was seen a single time. The CDR3 loop reads CASNERGAYEQYF. The CDR3 DNA is TGTGCCAGCAACGAGCGGGGGGCGTACGAGCAGTACTTC. The chain combines TRBV2 with TRBJ2-7; TRBD2 agrees at 9 bases. V gave up 7 bases and J gave up 4 bases; unmatched junction bases: 5. This CDR3 has 13 residues. Germline V gene data show CDR1 as SNHLY and CDR2 as FYNNEI.

This chain connects TRBV5-4 to TRBJ2-1, with 7 bases matching TRBD2. The junction had 12 bases not matched to a gene; V was cut back by 4 bases and J by 5 bases. The CDR3 length is 16 residues. The germline gives CDR1 SGHNT, CDR2 YYREEE (reference sequence). In DNA form, the CDR3 reads TGTGCCAGCAGCCCCTCCGGGAAGCGGGGCGACAATGAGCAGTTCTTC. The encoded protein is CASSPSGKRGDNEQFF.

Concerning this clonotype: This may come from a read error, since a much larger clone is one base off. V is TRBV7-2 and J is TRBJ2-1; D is possibly TRBD1 (6 bases). Germline CDR1 is SGHTA and CDR2 is FQGNSA. The CDR3 length is 18 residues. CDR3 amino acids: CANSFPLDSQPSYNEQFF. DNA of the CDR3: TGTGCCAACAGCTTCCCCTTGGACAGTCAACCGTCCTACAATGAGCAGTTCTTC.

The chain employs TRBV19 and TRBJ2-7; 9 bases are shared with TRBD1. Germline V lookup: CDR1 LNHDA, CDR2 SQIVND (reference sequence). Trimming at V came to 3 bases and at J to 2 bases, leaving 11 bases not matched to a gene. The CDR3 covers 17 residues. CDR3 amino acids: CASSIGLGGQGTYEQYF. The CDR3 DNA reads TGTGCCAGTAGTATCGGTCTCGGGGGACAGGGCACCTACGAGCAGTACTTC.

There are many counts of this clonotype. This rearrangement joins TRBV7-9 to TRBJ1-1, with D hard to call. Trimming took off 5 bases at V and 3 bases at J, with 10 bases between the two ends. Germline-derived CDR1 and CDR2 are SEHNR and FQNEAQ (reference sequence). The length of the CDR3 is 13 residues. The CDR3 bases are TGTGCCAGCAGCCCTATACGCTACACTGAAGCTTTCTTT. Encoded protein: CASSPIRYTEAFF.

The V gene is TRBV5-1, the J gene TRBJ1-1; TRBD1 agrees at 7 bases. The CDR3 is 14 amino acids. CDR1 SGHRS and CDR2 YFSETQ come from the germline V gene. V lost 3 bases, J lost 5 bases, and 7 bases stayed unmatched. CDR3 nucleotides: TGCGCCAGCAGCTACACAGGGGTCCAGACTGAAGCTTTCTTT. Protein product: CASSYTGVQTEAFF.

The CDR3 DNA sequence: TGTGCCAGCAGTGAACCCGGGACCGGCCGCAGTACGCAGTATTTT. Encoded protein: CASSEPGTGRSTQYF. The chain is built from TRBV25-1 and TRBJ2-3; either TRBD1 or TRBD2 may fit D (5 bases each). This CDR3 has 15 residues. Germline CDR1 and CDR2: MGHDK and SYGVNS. Trimming took off 2 bases at V and 8 bases at J, with 17 bases between the two ends. Drawing the rest from reference TRBV25-1 and TRBJ2-3, the complete variable domain is EADIYQTPRYLVIGTGKKITLECSQTMGHDKMYWYQQDPGMELHLIHYSYGVNSTEKGDLSSESTVSRIRTEHFPLTLESARPSHTSQYLCASSEPGTGRSTQYFGPGTRLTVL.

Remarks on this clonotype: This clone may be a read error of a much larger clone one base away. The gene calls are TRBV12-3 or TRBV12-4 and TRBJ2-6; tentative D call: TRBD2 (5 bases). The CDR3 length is 14 residues. The chain's CDR3 is CTSGRHSLANVLTF. The CDR3 DNA reads as TGTACCAGCGGAAGGCATTCTCTAGCCAACGTCCTGACTTTC.

This clonotype was picked up many times. The V gene is TRBV21-1, the J gene TRBJ2-1; the tabulated D call, TRBD1, remains unverified against the DNA. TRBV21-1 is a known pseudogene. The CDR3 has 24 residues. The CDR3 DNA sequence: TGTGCCAGCAGCACGGGGGAAGGACAGGGGTTTTTTCGCGTTCCCCCACCGCAGTACAATGAGCAGTTCTTC. It specifies CASSTGEGQGFFRVPPPQYNEQFF.

This clonotype was counted at least ten times. This sequence joins TRBV11-2 and TRBJ1-2; 8 bases agree with TRBD1. Unmatched junction bases numbered 0, after V lost 1 base and J lost 2 bases. Germline V gene data show CDR1 as SGHAT and CDR2 as FQNNGV. The CDR3 is 14 residues long. CDR3 sequence reads: CASSLGTGNYGYTF. Here the CDR3 DNA reads TGTGCCAGCAGCTTAGGGACAGGGAACTATGGCTACACCTTC.

The genes are TRBV29-1 and TRBJ1-1, with 7 positions matching TRBD1. Per germline, CDR1 SQVTM and CDR2 ANQGSEA. V dropped 5 bases and J dropped 1; count of bases not matched to a gene: 7. The CDR3 is 14 residues long. The CDR3 bases are TGCAGCGTTCCGAGAAGACAGGGGAACACTGAAGCTTTCTTT. Its protein is CSVPRRQGNTEAFF. The whole variable domain, filled in from reference TRBV29-1 and TRBJ1-1, reads SAVISQKPSRDICQRGTSLTIQCQVDSQVTMMFWYRQQPGQSLTLIATANQGSEATYESGFVIDKFPISRPNLTFSTLTVSNMSPEDSSIYLCSVPRRQGNTEAFFGQGTRLTVV.

This clonotype was seen a few times. J is TRBJ2-2 and V is TRBV12-3 or TRBV12-4; D uncertain. The CDR3 runs to 13 residues. Trimming took off 6 bases at V and 7 bases at J, with 12 bases between the two ends. In nucleotides, the CDR3 is TGTGCCAGCAGCTACCGTTTCAGCGGGGAGCTGTTTTTT. Translated, it gives CASSYRFSGELFF.

The V and J genes are TRBV11-2 and TRBJ2-1, with D possibly being TRBD1 or TRBD2 (6 bases each). The V end lost 6 bases, the J end lost 3 bases, and 12 bases lay between the germline ends. This CDR3 comprises 14 residues. Per the germline V gene, CDR1 is SGHAT and CDR2 is FQNNGV. The CDR3 nucleotides are TGTGCCAGCAGGGAGGGGGGATTCTACAATGAGCAGTTCTTC. This encodes CASREGGFYNEQFF.

At least ten counts were recorded for this clonotype. The chain combines TRBV10-1 with TRBJ1-1; a possible D gene is TRBD1 (5 bases). V gave up 6 bases and J gave up 2 bases, with 16 bases separating them. The CDR3 length is 15 residues. Germline V gives CDR1 WNHNN, CDR2 SYGVQD (reference sequence). In DNA, the CDR3 is TGCGCCAGCAGCCTTGGGACCGGACCAAACACTGAAGCTTTCTTT. Amino acid sequence: CASSLGTGPNTEAFF.

This clonotype was recorded a few times. The rearrangement uses TRBV2 and TRBJ2-1, with D tentatively TRBD1 or TRBD2 (5 bases each). V lost 3 bases and J 8 bases, leaving 17 bases between the germline ends. CDR1 SNHLY and CDR2 FYNNEI come from the germline V gene. CDR3 length equals 15 residues. CDR3 sequence reads: CASSEGEYSVYEQFF. The CDR3 DNA reads as TGTGCCAGCAGTGAGGGGGAGTATAGTGTCTATGAGCAGTTCTTC.

V is TRBV27 and J is TRBJ1-5, with 11 bases fitting TRBD1. J gave up 5 bases and V 6 bases, and 3 bases lay outside the gene matches. Germline V gene lookup returns CDR1 MNHEY and CDR2 SMNVEV (reference sequence). This CDR3 has 14 amino acids. CDR3 sequence (DNA): TGTGCCAGCAGCAGGACAGGGGGCGATCAGCCCCAGCATTTT. It specifies CASSRTGGDQPQHF.

This clonotype was detected many times. V gene TRBV2 combines with J gene TRBJ2-7; 7 positions agree with TRBD1. Losses at the gene ends were 4 bases for V and 1 base for J; bases not matched to a gene: 7. Germline CDR1 and CDR2: SNHLY and FYNNEI. The CDR3 is 15 amino acids. DNA of the CDR3: TGTGCCAGCAGTGCTCAACAGGGGATATCCTACGAGCAGTACTTC. Translation gives CASSAQQGISYEQYF.

There are many counts of this clonotype. This chain links TRBV28 with TRBJ2-7, with D unresolved. CDR1 is MDHEN, CDR2 SYDVKM, per germline. Trimming left V 5 bases short and J 3 bases short, with 8 bases between. CDR3 length equals 12 residues. For the CDR3, the DNA is TGTGCCAGCAGTGACAACTACTACGAGCAGTACTTC. Translating gives CASSDNYYEQYF.

This clonotype was seen repeatedly, ten times or more. The chain links TRBV25-1 to TRBJ1-5; D is unresolved. The CDR3 runs 13 residues. The V end lost 6 bases, the J end lost 3 bases, and 9 bases lay between the germline ends. Germline CDR1 reads MGHDK; CDR2 reads SYGVNS. DNA for the CDR3: TGTGCCAGCAGGTACACAGACAATCAGCCCCAGCATTTT. Translated, it gives CASRYTDNQPQHF.

This clonotype was observed at least ten times. The rearrangement links TRBV14 to TRBJ2-3; unclear D gene. V was trimmed by 1 base and J by 6 bases, leaving 5 bases between them. Germline CDR1 SGHDN, CDR2 FVKESK. CDR3 length: 12 residues. The CDR3 spells CASSQVRDTQYF. The CDR3 DNA sequence: TGTGCCAGCAGCCAAGTCCGGGATACGCAGTATTTT.